These T cell receptor beta chains were read from a single sample in a study of blood T cell repertoires in COVID-19. TCRdb keeps only in-frame clones here, not all; method: immunoSEQ multiplex PCR. The sample carries approximately 76,000 clones, around nine tenths recorded once. Input material: peripheral blood. These receptors came from a woman aged 55-75 years with acute or convalescent COVID-19. The CDR3 runs from the conserved cysteine through the conserved F or W. The order of the fields is CDR3 DNA, CDR3 protein, V gene, D gene, J gene, clone size. The D gene is left open where the match is weak. Clone size is given for some rows only: seen once, a few or many times, or a class if the clone is expanded.

TGTGCCAGTTACCGCAGGACTAACTATGGCTACACCTTC | CASYRRTNYGYTF | TRBV5-3 | . | TRBJ1-2 | .
TGTGCCAGCAGTTACTCCGGCAGGCCCTACGAGCAGTACTTC | CASSYSGRPYEQYF | TRBV6-5 | . | TRBJ2-7 | .
TGTGCCAGCAGCCCTTGGGAGGGTTGGGATTCACCCCTCCACTTT | CASSPWEGWDSPLHF | TRBV9 | . | TRBJ1-6 | .
TGTGCCAGCAGCTTGGAAGAGCGCTATGGCTACACCTTC | CASSLEERYGYTF | TRBV5-6 | . | TRBJ1-2 | .
TGTGCCAGCAGTTTAGGGTTGGGGGGCTACGAGCAGTACTTC | CASSLGLGGYEQYF | TRBV27 | . | TRBJ2-7 | .
TGTGCCAGCAGTTCCGACCGGGTGGGGACCCAGTACTTC | CASSSDRVGTQYF | TRBV27 | . | TRBJ2-5 | .
TGTGCCAGCACCTTATCGGCGGGGAATTACGAGCAGTACTTC | CASTLSAGNYEQYF | TRBV2 | . | TRBJ2-7 | .
TGTGCCAGCAGCTACCGACAGGGAAGGTCCTACGAGCAGTACTTC | CASSYRQGRSYEQYF | TRBV7-2 | TRBD1 | TRBJ2-7 | .
TGTGCCAGCAGCTCCCGTGGAGACACTGAAGCTTTCTTT | CASSSRGDTEAFF | TRBV11-3 | . | TRBJ1-1 | .
TGTGCCATCAGACAAGGGAGGGACGAGCAGTACTTC | CAIRQGRDEQYF | TRBV10-3 | TRBD2 | TRBJ2-7 | .
TGTGCCATCAGTGGGACTAGCGACGGTGAGCAGTTCTTC | CAISGTSDGEQFF | TRBV10-3 | TRBD2 | TRBJ2-1 | .
TGTGCCAGCAGCCCCAGCGGGGGGGCGGGGGAGACCCAGTACTTC | CASSPSGGAGETQYF | TRBV9 | TRBD2 | TRBJ2-5 | .
TGTGCCAGCAGCCAAGAACCCCGGAGGAACACTGAAGCTTTCTTT | CASSQEPRRNTEAFF | TRBV3-1/TRBV3-2 | . | TRBJ1-1 | .
TGTGCCAGCAGCCAGACTAGGAATAGTGAGCAGTTCTTC | CASSQTRNSEQFF | TRBV27 | . | TRBJ2-1 | .
TGTGCCAGCAGGCCGGGTTTATGGGATGGCTACACCTTC | CASRPGLWDGYTF | TRBV27 | . | TRBJ1-2 | once
TGCGCCAGCGGCGACAGGCTCACAGATACGCAGTATTTT | CASGDRLTDTQYF | TRBV5-1 | . | TRBJ2-3 | .
TGTGCCAGCAGTTACCTGACAGGGATGAACACTGAAGCTTTCTTT | CASSYLTGMNTEAFF | TRBV6-5 | TRBD1 | TRBJ1-1 | .
TGCGCCAGCAGCCCAGGGGTGGCAGGGGGAATGAACACTGAAGCTTTCTTT | CASSPGVAGGMNTEAFF | TRBV5-1 | TRBD1 | TRBJ1-1 | .
TGTGCCACCAGTGGCACTAGCGGGGGGGTTAGGAATGAGCAGTTCTTC | CATSGTSGGVRNEQFF | TRBV24-1 | TRBD2 | TRBJ2-1 | .
TGTGCCAGCGAGGTGGACAGAGGCCAAGAGACCCAGTACTTC | CASEVDRGQETQYF | TRBV6-5 | . | TRBJ2-5 | .
TGTGCCAGTAGCCCGGACAGCTACGAGCAGTACTTC | CASSPDSYEQYF | TRBV19 | . | TRBJ2-7 | .
TGCGCCAGCAGCCACCTCAGAAGAAACTATGGCTACACCTTC | CASSHLRRNYGYTF | TRBV4-1 | . | TRBJ1-2 | .
TGTGCCAGTGCCGAATGGCGGCCCCAGGGGGCTAAAAACATTCAGTACTTC | CASAEWRPQGAKNIQYF | TRBV19 | TRBD1 | TRBJ2-4 | .
TGTGCCAGCAGCCAACAATACAGGGGTCGGCAGCCCCAGCATTTT | CASSQQYRGRQPQHF | TRBV4-2 | TRBD1 | TRBJ1-5 | .
TGTGCCAGCAGCTTGGCAGGGACAGGGGATGAAAAACTGTTTTTT | CASSLAGTGDEKLFF | TRBV5-4 | TRBD1 | TRBJ1-4 | .
TGTGCCAGCAGCTTGGCAGCAGGGCTATACAATGAGCAGTTCTTC | CASSLAAGLYNEQFF | TRBV5-4 | . | TRBJ2-1 | .
TGTGCCAGCAGCCCCGGACAGGGCGGTAGCACAGATACGCAGTATTTT | CASSPGQGGSTDTQYF | TRBV7-3 | TRBD1 | TRBJ2-3 | .